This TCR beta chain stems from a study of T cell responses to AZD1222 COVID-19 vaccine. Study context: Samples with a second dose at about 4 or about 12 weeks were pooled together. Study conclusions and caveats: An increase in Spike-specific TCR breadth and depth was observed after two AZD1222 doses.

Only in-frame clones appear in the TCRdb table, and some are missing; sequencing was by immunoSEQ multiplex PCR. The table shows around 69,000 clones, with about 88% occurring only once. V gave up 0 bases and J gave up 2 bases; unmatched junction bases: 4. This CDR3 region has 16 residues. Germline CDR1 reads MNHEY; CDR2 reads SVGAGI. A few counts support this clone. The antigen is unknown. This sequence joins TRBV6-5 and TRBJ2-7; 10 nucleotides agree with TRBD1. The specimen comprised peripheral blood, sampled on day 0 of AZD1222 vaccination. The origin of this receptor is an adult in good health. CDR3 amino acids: CASSYSGTGDTYEQYF. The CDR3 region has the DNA TGTGCCAGCAGTTACTCCGGGACAGGGGACACCTACGAGCAGTACTTC.